In this sample, the clone carrying this T cell receptor beta chain turned up a few times. What it binds is not known. The sample is drawn from a study of T cells after yellow fever vaccination. Universal primer sites and UMIs were introduced during 5'RACE template-switching synthesis of TCR cDNA. TCRdb reanalysed the 5' RACE reads using MiXCR and keeps one entry per CDR3 protein. Counted here are 350,000 to 550,000 distinct CDR3 sequences, under 20% occurring once; the ten biggest clones make up 15% to 20%. With 6 bases removed from V and 2 bases from J, the gap between germline ends came to 15 bases. The CDR3 consists of 15 residues. The germline V gene encodes CDR1 MDHEN and CDR2 SYDVKM. Findings of the study overall: Most primary-vaccination clones recurred post-booster (approximately 96% CD4, around 90% CD8). CD4 and CD8 compartments shared a small share of clonotypes.

The J gene is TRBJ2-3, the V gene TRBV28; D perhaps matches TRBD2 (6 bases). The receptor's source is a man younger than 30 who received the YFV17D yellow fever vaccine. Here the sequenced sample was PBMCs, taken before the yellow fever booster vaccination. CDR3 region: CASSPLRGLTDTQYF. In DNA form, the CDR3 reads TGTGCCAGCAGCCCCTTAAGGGGACTCACAGATACGCAGTATTTT. Variable domain in full (rest from reference TRBV28 and TRBJ2-3): DVKVTQSSRYLVKRTGEKVFLECVQDMDHENMFWYRQDPGLGLRLIYFSYDVKMKEKGDIPEGYSVSREKKERFSLILESASTNQTSMYLCASSPLRGLTDTQYFGPGTRLTVL.